This TCR beta chain was recovered during a study of molecular identifiers for immune sequencing clone quantification. The study's findings and limits: Spiked-in Jurkat TCR RNA corresponding to one cell was reported as detectable against about 1 million naive cells.

The sample holds many counts of this clonotype. Its antigen is undetermined. The CDR3 extends over 13 amino acids. Per germline, CDR1 ENHRY and CDR2 SYGVKD. The ends were cut back, 3 bases at V and 6 bases at J, with 10 bases in the middle. MiXCR was run by TCRdb on the PCR reads, yielding one entry per CDR3 protein. The sample lists about 40,000 distinct CDR3 sequences; roughly 20% were seen once. This sequence joins TRBV10-3 and TRBJ2-3; no clear D. Sequences were obtained from naive CD8+ T cells from blood, with Jurkat cell RNA spiked in. Subset of the sample: FACS-sorted CD8+CD4-CCR7+CD45RA+ naive T cells. The sequence derives from a human donor in good health. Some libraries in this study had Jurkat cell RNA spiked in. CDR3 region: CAISDPPGDTQYF. The CDR3 region has the DNA TGTGCCATCAGTGATCCCCCCGGGGATACGCAGTATTTT.